These 7 T cell receptor beta chains originate from one sample sequenced in a study of T cells after yellow fever vaccination. TCRdb redid the calling of the 5' RACE reads with MiXCR, one entry per CDR3 protein. The sample holds about 260,000 distinct CDR3 sequences, over 10% seen once. Sequencing used CD4+ T cells sorted from PBMCs, obtained 45 days after the yellow fever booster vaccination. The receptors were sampled from a man aged 30 to 39 who received the YFV17D yellow fever vaccine.

The chain employs TRBV20-1 and TRBJ1-1, with D perhaps matching TRBD1 (5 bases). The CDR3 runs 12 residues. Trimming took off 3 bases at V and 6 bases at J, with 11 bases between the two ends. In germline, CDR1 is DFQATT, CDR2 SNEGSKA (reference sequence). CDR3 protein: CSASGGVAEAFF. Written as DNA, the CDR3 is TGCAGTGCTAGCGGAGGGGTTGCTGAAGCTTTCTTT.

The rearrangement links TRBV5-1 to TRBJ2-1; D perhaps matches TRBD2 (6 bases). This CDR3 has 16 residues. Germline V CDR1 and CDR2: SGHRS, YFSETQ. Trimming stripped 0 bases from V and 4 bases from J, with 14 bases between. DNA of the CDR3: TGCGCCAGCAGCTTGGTCGGCGGGAACCAATACAATGAGCAGTTCTTC. Translating it yields CASSLVGGNQYNEQFF.

J is TRBJ2-3 and V is TRBV27; unclear D gene. CDR3 size: 16 residues. The V gene's germline CDR1 is MNHEY and CDR2 SMNVEV (reference sequence). The V gene lost 6 bases and the J gene lost 3 bases, with 19 bases spanning the gap. The CDR3 region has the DNA TGTGCCAGCAGCCAAGGGTTGCAAGCGAAAACAGATACGCAGTATTTT. Its protein product is CASSQGLQAKTDTQYF.

This clonotype was recorded a few times. This chain joins TRBV5-1 and TRBJ2-6; D gene ambiguous. This CDR3 comprises 14 residues. Trimming cost V 9 bases and J 2 bases, with 12 bases left between them. Per the germline V gene, CDR1 is SGHRS and CDR2 is YFSETQ. For the CDR3, the DNA is TGCGCCACCTCTCTTACCCCTGGGGCCAACGTCCTGACTTTC. Translated, it gives CATSLTPGANVLTF.

The chain has TRBV29-1 and TRBJ2-4; unclear D gene. Germline loops: CDR1 SQVTM, CDR2 ANQGSEA. Trimming stripped 6 bases from V and 7 bases from J, with 16 bases between. The CDR3 is 13 residues long. CDR3 sequence reads: CSVRLSPENIQYF. The CDR3 bases are TGCAGCGTCAGGTTGTCCCCGGAGAACATTCAGTACTTC.

In DNA form, the CDR3 reads TGCGCCAGCAGCCAAGTTTTAAGTTGGAATGAGCAGTTCTTC. Translated, it gives CASSQVLSWNEQFF. The chain uses TRBV4-3 and TRBJ2-1, with D hard to call. CDR3 length: 14 amino acids. CDR1 and CDR2 from the germline V gene are LGHNA and YSLEER. V lost 1 base to trimming and J lost 7 bases, with 11 bases between them.

The chain has TRBV5-1 and TRBJ2-7; 11 bases map to TRBD1. V was pared by 7 bases and J by 5 bases, with 8 bases of the junction left unmatched. The CDR3 covers 14 residues. CDR1 and CDR2 (germline): SGHRS, YFSETQ. CDR3 nucleotide sequence: TGCGCCAGCGGCCCGGGACAGGGGGTCGACGAGCAGTACTTC. Translation: CASGPGQGVDEQYF.